The present entry profiles one T cell receptor (beta chain) with its context. Its antigen is not yet known. No base quality information exists; no much larger clone differs at one position. This record belongs to a study of blood T cell repertoires in COVID-19 (dated by TCRdb to 2018 to 2020). Notes on the research overall: Samples covering the acute and convalescent phases of COVID-19 were provided by collaborators in the United States, Italy and Spain. The material from the prospective study consisted of cDNA or gDNA derived from T cells, B-cell-depleted T cells, or PBMCs. Subjects who had been exposed to COVID-19, were actively infected with it, or had recovered from it provided the deeply sampled blood TCRbeta repertoires that made up the dataset. A freely available public database, intended as a resource for researchers studying the immune response to SARS-CoV-2, is where the repertoires were released. Where available, HLA class I and class II types were taken from metadata supplied by the sample provider and were not determined by assay-based typing. The sample metadata nearly always contained a de-identified subject ID, COVID-19 status, age in years and sex. Samples were obtained from the ongoing ImmuneRACE study (first 160 participants) and from over 1,000 subjects provided by 6 global collaborators.

TCRbeta CDR3 regions were amplified from genomic DNA using the immunoSEQ Assay, a bias-controlled multiplex PCR. As for how the authors treated the data: The number of nucleated cells in each sample was estimated from the amplification of reference gene primers within the assay. Sequence reads were collapsed and filtered to measure the absolute abundance of every unique TCRbeta CDR3 rearrangement. Productive Simpson clonality was computed per sample as the square root of Simpson's diversity index over productive rearrangements. Here the immuneACCESS table is served through TCRdb, limited to in-frame sequences with V and J called. Missing clones are a known gap in these copies; in checked studies unresolved V genes cover under half, and the rest lacks a known reason. That table gives V, J and clone size, and the DNA gave D and trimming. The sample profile shows 150,000 to 250,000 clones; 94% of them were found once. The ten largest clones take up about 0.76% of the sample.

In Seattle, one collaborating source enrolled patients while the infection was active and tracked those patients longitudinally over the course of disease. The collaborating institutions used their own protocols to collect whole blood in K2EDTA tubes. For TCRbeta analysis, collaborators shipped samples in one of three forms: frozen whole blood, isolated PBMCs, or DNA extracted from either of those sample types. Beyond this particular receptor, the publication reports: Clinical and demographic metadata were provided uncurated, with the amount varying by source and participant.

The CDR3 starts with the cysteine, ends with the phenylalanine, and has 15 residues. Kept here is only the CDR3 DNA, which spans 45 bases and is read in frame from base 1. Trimming costs V 5 bases and J 1 base, and their ends lie 14 bases apart. CDR1 SGHTA and CDR2 FQGNSA are derived from the germline V gene. The specimen was peripheral blood. This TCR came from a man aged 30 to 45 with COVID-19, enrolled during active disease. The V and J genes are TRBV7-2 and TRBJ1-1, with the D gene too uncertain to name. The nucleotide sequence is given as TGTGCCAGCAGCCCGGAGGTATGGGGGAACACTGAAGCTTTCTTT. Its product reads: CASSPEVWGNTEAFF.